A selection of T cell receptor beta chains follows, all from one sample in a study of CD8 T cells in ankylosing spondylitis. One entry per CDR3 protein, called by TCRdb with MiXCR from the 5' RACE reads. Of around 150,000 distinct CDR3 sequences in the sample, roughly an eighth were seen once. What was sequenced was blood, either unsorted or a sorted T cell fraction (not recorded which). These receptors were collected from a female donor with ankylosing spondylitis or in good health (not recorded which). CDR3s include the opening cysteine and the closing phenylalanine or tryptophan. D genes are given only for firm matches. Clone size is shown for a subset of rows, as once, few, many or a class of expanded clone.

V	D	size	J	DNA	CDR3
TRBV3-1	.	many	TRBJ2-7	TGTGCCAGCAGCCGAGAGATCATATCCTACGAGCAGTACTTC	CASSREIISYEQYF
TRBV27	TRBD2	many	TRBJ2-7	TGTGCCAGCAGTTTTGGTCTAGCGGACTACGAGCAGTACTTC	CASSFGLADYEQYF
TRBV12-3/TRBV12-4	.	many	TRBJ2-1	TGTGCCAGCAGGGGGGTGCATGAGCAGTTCTTC	CASRGVHEQFF
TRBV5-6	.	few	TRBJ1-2	TGTGCCAGCAGCTCAACAGGGAACGGGGGCTACACCTTC	CASSSTGNGGYTF
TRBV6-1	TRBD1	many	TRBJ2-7	TGTGCCAGCAGCTCAGGGGGAAGCTCCTACGAGCAGTACTTC	CASSSGGSSYEQYF
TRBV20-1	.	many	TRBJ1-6	TGCAGTGCTAGTGGATGGAGGGGTGATTCACCCCTCCACTTT	CSASGWRGDSPLHF
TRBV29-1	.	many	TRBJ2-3	TGCAGCGTTCGCCAGGATCTCACAGATACGCAGTATTTT	CSVRQDLTDTQYF
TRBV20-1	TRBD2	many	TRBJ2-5	TGCAGTGCCGATGGTTTTAGCGGGAGAGGAGAGACCCAGTACTTC	CSADGFSGRGETQYF
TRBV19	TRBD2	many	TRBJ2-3	TGTGCCAGTAGTACCCGACTAGCGGGGGGCCCCAGCACAGATACGCAGTATTTT	CASSTRLAGGPSTDTQYF
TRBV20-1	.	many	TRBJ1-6	TGCAGTGCCGAGGCCGGGGGGAATTCACCCCTCCACTTT	CSAEAGGNSPLHF
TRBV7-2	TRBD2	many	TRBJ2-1	TGTGCCAGCAGCTTAGAGGGGACTAGCAAGTTCTTC	CASSLEGTSKFF
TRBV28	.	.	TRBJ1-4	TGTGCCAGCAGTCCTGGCCAATTGACTGAAAAACTGTTTTTT	CASSPGQLTEKLFF
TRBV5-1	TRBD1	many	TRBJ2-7	TGCGCCAGCAGCTTGGCCGACAGGGACGACGAGCAGTACTTC	CASSLADRDDEQYF
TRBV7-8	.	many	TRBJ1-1	TGTGCCAGCAGCTTAGGCGGGATGTACGCTGAAGCTTTCTTT	CASSLGGMYAEAFF
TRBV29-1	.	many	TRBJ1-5	TGCAGCGTTGAAGAGGGAGGCGGAAATCAGCCCCAGCATTTT	CSVEEGGGNQPQHF
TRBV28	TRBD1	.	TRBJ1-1	TGTACCAGCAGTTCTCCCGGGACAGCGAACACTGAAGCCTTCTTT	CTSSSPGTANTEAFF
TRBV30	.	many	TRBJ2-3	TGTGCCTGGAGGCAGACTAGCACAGATACGCAGTATTTT	CAWRQTSTDTQYF
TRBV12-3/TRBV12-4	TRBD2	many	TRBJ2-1	TGTGCCAGCATGGGCGGGGGGGCTTCGTACAATGAGCAGTTCTTC	CASMGGGASYNEQFF
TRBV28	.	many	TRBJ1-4	TGTGCCAGCAGTTTCGGTCTAGGCAATGAAAAACTGTTTTTT	CASSFGLGNEKLFF
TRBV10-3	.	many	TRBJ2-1	TGTGCCGCACAGGGTTCGAATGAGCAGTTCTTC	CAAQGSNEQFF
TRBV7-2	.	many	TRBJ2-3	TGTGCCAGCAGCCCCCAGAGGACAGATACGCAGTATTTT	CASSPQRTDTQYF
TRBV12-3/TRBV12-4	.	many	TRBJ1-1	TGTGCCAGCAGTCCTAGTTCGAACACTGAAGCTTTCTTT	CASSPSSNTEAFF
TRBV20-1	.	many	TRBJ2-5	TGCAGTGCTAGAGATCAGGGCGTTGAGACCCAGTACTTC	CSARDQGVETQYF
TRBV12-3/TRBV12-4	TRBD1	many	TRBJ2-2	TGTGCCAGCAGATTCGGCTCCGGGACAGCGACTAACACCGGGGAGCTGTTTTTT	CASRFGSGTATNTGELFF
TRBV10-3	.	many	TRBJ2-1	TGTGCCATCAGTGAGTCGAATCGAAGACAGCACAATGAGCAGTTCTTC	CAISESNRRQHNEQFF
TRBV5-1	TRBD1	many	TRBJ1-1	TGCGCCAGCAGCTTGGGCACAGGGGTCACTGAAGCTTTCTTT	CASSLGTGVTEAFF
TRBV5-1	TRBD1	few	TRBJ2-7	TGCGTCAGCAGCTTGGTCGACAGGGGCGTGAACGAGCAGTACTTC	CVSSLVDRGVNEQYF